The present T cell receptor beta chain was sequenced within a study of shared clonotypes between healthy human individuals. Assay used: immunoSEQ multiplex PCR; TCRdb lists only in-frame clones, some missing. Among about 680,000 clones listed, around 92% were seen once. Germline assignment: CDR1 MNHEY and CDR2 SMNVEV (reference sequence). The CDR3 loop spans 13 amino acids. V lost 4 bases, J lost 0 bases, and 7 bases lay in between. The naive CD8 population came from CD45RO-negative cells selected for CCR7, without terminally differentiated effector memory CD45RA+ cells. What was sequenced was naive CD8+ T cells sorted from blood. The TCR sequence derives from a man younger than 45 in good health. This sequence joins TRBV27 and TRBJ2-7; D call uncertain. The CDR3 DNA is TGTGCCAGCAGTTCAACGATCTCCTACGAGCAGTACTTC. Protein sequence: CASSSTISYEQYF.